These T cell receptor beta chains were read from a single sample in a study of cytomegalovirus exposure and HLA in healthy donors. Using immunoSEQ multiplex PCR, the repertoire was profiled, and TCRdb retains in-frame clones only, with some absent. The table shows over 150,000 clones, with around nine tenths occurring only once. The source material was PBMCs. These receptors were taken from a man between 18 and 35 years old in good health and CMV-seropositive. Each CDR3 is given with its conserved first and last residue. The order of the fields is J gene, V gene, D gene, clone size, CDR3 protein, CDR3 DNA. A D gene is named only where the DNA matches it firmly. Clone size is stated in some rows and not others, as once, few, many or a class when expanded.

J gene: TRBJ2-1; V gene: TRBV2; D gene: TRBD2; clone size: NA; CDR3 protein: CASSGAGGAAYNEQFF; CDR3 DNA: TGTGCCAGCAGTGGAGCGGGGGGGGCCGCCTACAATGAGCAGTTCTTC
J gene: TRBJ2-1; V gene: TRBV5-1; D gene: TRBD2; clone size: NA; CDR3 protein: CASSRTSGVYNEQFF; CDR3 DNA: TGCGCCAGCAGCAGGACTAGCGGGGTTTACAATGAGCAGTTCTTC
J gene: TRBJ2-1; V gene: TRBV9; D gene: TRBD1; clone size: NA; CDR3 protein: CASSGRQGRNEQFF; CDR3 DNA: TGTGCCAGCAGCGGGCGACAGGGCAGGAATGAGCAGTTCTTC
J gene: TRBJ2-1; V gene: TRBV11-2; D gene: TRBD2; clone size: once; CDR3 protein: CASRRGGQSYNEQFF; CDR3 DNA: TGTGCCAGCCGCCGGGGGGGCCAAAGTTACAATGAGCAGTTCTTC
J gene: TRBJ1-1; V gene: TRBV5-1; D gene: NA; clone size: once; CDR3 protein: CASSSRGGSTEAFF; CDR3 DNA: TGCGCCAGCAGCTCGCGGGGAGGGAGCACTGAAGCTTTCTTT
J gene: TRBJ1-2; V gene: TRBV7-9; D gene: NA; clone size: NA; CDR3 protein: CASSLAGQLPNYGYTF; CDR3 DNA: TGTGCCAGCAGCTTGGCCGGACAGCTTCCCAACTATGGCTACACCTTC
J gene: TRBJ1-1; V gene: TRBV29-1; D gene: NA; clone size: NA; CDR3 protein: CSVSREVNTEAFF; CDR3 DNA: TGCAGCGTTTCCAGGGAGGTGAACACTGAAGCTTTCTTT
J gene: TRBJ2-5; V gene: TRBV16; D gene: TRBD1; clone size: once; CDR3 protein: CASSPWTGGKETQYF; CDR3 DNA: TGTGCCAGCAGCCCCTGGACAGGGGGGAAGGAGACCCAGTACTTC
J gene: TRBJ1-5; V gene: TRBV19; D gene: NA; clone size: NA; CDR3 protein: CASKREVRNQPQHF; CDR3 DNA: TGTGCCAGTAAGCGAGAGGTCCGCAATCAGCCCCAGCATTTT
J gene: TRBJ2-7; V gene: TRBV5-1; D gene: TRBD1; clone size: NA; CDR3 protein: CASSPGTGMDLYF; CDR3 DNA: TGCGCCAGCAGCCCCGGGACAGGAATGGATCTGTACTTC
J gene: TRBJ2-1; V gene: TRBV2; D gene: NA; clone size: NA; CDR3 protein: CASSPSDRSYNEQFF; CDR3 DNA: TGTGCCAGCTCCCCGAGCGACCGCTCCTACAATGAGCAGTTCTTC
J gene: TRBJ1-2; V gene: TRBV7-2; D gene: NA; clone size: few; CDR3 protein: CASNSRVGYGYTF; CDR3 DNA: TGTGCCAGCAACAGCAGGGTGGGCTATGGCTACACCTTC
J gene: TRBJ1-1; V gene: TRBV5-1; D gene: NA; clone size: NA; CDR3 protein: CASSLRGGDTEAFF; CDR3 DNA: TGCGCCAGCAGCTTGAGGGGGGGAGACACTGAAGCTTTCTTT
J gene: TRBJ1-2; V gene: TRBV7-2; D gene: NA; clone size: NA; CDR3 protein: CASREAKGELEGYTF; CDR3 DNA: TGTGCCAGCAGGGAGGCGAAGGGGGAGTTGGAAGGCTACACCTTC
J gene: TRBJ1-3; V gene: TRBV15; D gene: TRBD1; clone size: NA; CDR3 protein: CATSKTGGGNTIYF; CDR3 DNA: TGTGCCACCAGCAAAACAGGGGGCGGAAACACCATATATTTT
J gene: TRBJ2-2; V gene: TRBV6-5; D gene: TRBD1; clone size: NA; CDR3 protein: CATVDRGDTGELFF; CDR3 DNA: TGTGCCACAGTGGACAGGGGAGACACCGGGGAGCTGTTTTTT
J gene: TRBJ2-3; V gene: TRBV15; D gene: TRBD2; clone size: NA; CDR3 protein: CATKIGGAGSDTQYF; CDR3 DNA: TGTGCCACTAAAATCGGGGGGGCCGGGTCAGATACGCAGTATTTT
J gene: TRBJ2-5; V gene: TRBV7-3; D gene: NA; clone size: few; CDR3 protein: CASSFGGGPQETQYF; CDR3 DNA: TGTGCCAGCAGCTTTGGAGGGGGCCCCCAAGAGACCCAGTACTTC
J gene: TRBJ2-5; V gene: TRBV5-1; D gene: NA; clone size: NA; CDR3 protein: CASSLDGGAGKTQYF; CDR3 DNA: TGCGCCAGCAGCTTGGATGGGGGCGCCGGGAAGACCCAGTACTTC
J gene: TRBJ2-5; V gene: TRBV19; D gene: NA; clone size: NA; CDR3 protein: CASSIDQSERETQYF; CDR3 DNA: TGTGCCAGTAGTATAGATCAATCCGAACGGGAGACCCAGTACTTC
J gene: TRBJ2-7; V gene: TRBV7-9; D gene: NA; clone size: NA; CDR3 protein: CASTLGSYEQYF; CDR3 DNA: TGTGCCAGCACCTTAGGGAGCTACGAGCAGTACTTC
J gene: TRBJ2-1; V gene: TRBV20-1; D gene: NA; clone size: NA; CDR3 protein: CSALLKNEQFF; CDR3 DNA: TGCAGTGCCCTATTGAAAAATGAGCAGTTCTTC
J gene: TRBJ2-5; V gene: TRBV7-6; D gene: TRBD2; clone size: NA; CDR3 protein: CASSLGTSGGQETQYF; CDR3 DNA: TGTGCCAGCAGCTTAGGTACTAGCGGGGGGCAAGAGACCCAGTACTTC
J gene: TRBJ1-2; V gene: TRBV2; D gene: NA; clone size: NA; CDR3 protein: CASSRRAGETNYGYTF; CDR3 DNA: TGTGCCAGCAGCAGAAGGGCAGGGGAGACTAACTATGGCTACACCTTC
J gene: TRBJ2-1; V gene: TRBV7-8; D gene: NA; clone size: once; CDR3 protein: CASSLGATHNEQFF; CDR3 DNA: TGTGCCAGCAGCTTAGGCGCTACCCACAATGAGCAGTTCTTC
J gene: TRBJ2-1; V gene: TRBV28; D gene: TRBD2; clone size: NA; CDR3 protein: CATSSGGRINEQFF; CDR3 DNA: TGTGCCACCTCGTCGGGCGGGAGGATCAATGAGCAGTTCTTC
J gene: TRBJ1-4; V gene: TRBV19; D gene: TRBD1; clone size: NA; CDR3 protein: CASRRLDRGRTNEKLFF; CDR3 DNA: TGTGCCAGTAGGCGCCTCGACAGGGGGCGGACTAATGAAAAACTGTTTTTT
J gene: TRBJ2-7; V gene: TRBV4-3; D gene: TRBD1; clone size: NA; CDR3 protein: CASSQVAGTGGLEQYF; CDR3 DNA: TGCGCCAGCAGCCAAGTAGCCGGGACAGGTGGGTTAGAGCAGTACTTC
J gene: TRBJ1-2; V gene: TRBV7-2; D gene: TRBD1; clone size: NA; CDR3 protein: CASSPQIATGNYGYTF; CDR3 DNA: TGTGCCAGCAGCCCCCAAATTGCGACAGGGAACTATGGCTACACCTTC
J gene: TRBJ2-4; V gene: TRBV7-6; D gene: NA; clone size: NA; CDR3 protein: CASSYRAGKAKNIQYF; CDR3 DNA: TGTGCCAGCAGCTATCGGGCGGGGAAAGCCAAAAACATTCAGTACTTC
J gene: TRBJ2-2; V gene: TRBV5-6; D gene: NA; clone size: NA; CDR3 protein: CASSLGGSGLFF; CDR3 DNA: TGTGCCAGCAGCTTGGGGGGCTCTGGGCTGTTTTTT
J gene: TRBJ1-1; V gene: TRBV27; D gene: NA; clone size: once; CDR3 protein: CASSLSGGGNTEAFF; CDR3 DNA: TGTGCCAGCAGTTTATCAGGCGGCGGTAACACTGAAGCTTTCTTT
J gene: TRBJ1-1; V gene: TRBV9; D gene: NA; clone size: NA; CDR3 protein: CASSEVAGGTEAFF; CDR3 DNA: TGTGCCAGCAGCGAGGTGGCGGGGGGAACTGAAGCTTTCTTT
J gene: TRBJ2-1; V gene: TRBV9; D gene: TRBD2; clone size: many; CDR3 protein: CASRGLAGGPSDEQFF; CDR3 DNA: TGTGCCAGCAGGGGACTAGCGGGAGGGCCTAGCGATGAGCAGTTCTTC
J gene: TRBJ2-2; V gene: TRBV12-5; D gene: TRBD1; clone size: NA; CDR3 protein: CASGPRGEGAGTGELFF; CDR3 DNA: TGTGCTAGTGGTCCCCGGGGCGAGGGGGCCGGCACCGGGGAGCTGTTTTTT